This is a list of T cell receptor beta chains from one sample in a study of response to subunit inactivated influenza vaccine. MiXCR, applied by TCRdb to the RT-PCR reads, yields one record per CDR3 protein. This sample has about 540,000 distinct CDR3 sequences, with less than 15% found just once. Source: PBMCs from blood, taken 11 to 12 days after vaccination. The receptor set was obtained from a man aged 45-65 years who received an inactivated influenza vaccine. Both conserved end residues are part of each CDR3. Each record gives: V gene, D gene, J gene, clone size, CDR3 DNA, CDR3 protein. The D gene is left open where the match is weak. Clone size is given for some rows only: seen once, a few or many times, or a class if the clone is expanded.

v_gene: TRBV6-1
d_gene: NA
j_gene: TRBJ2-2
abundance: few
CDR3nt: TGTGCCAGCAGAGAGCACTGGGCAGACACCGGGGAGCTGTTTTTT
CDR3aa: CASREHWADTGELFF

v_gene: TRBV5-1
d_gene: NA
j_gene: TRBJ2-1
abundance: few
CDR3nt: TGCGCCAGCAGCCGCACCCCGGGTCGGGGGACCAATGAGCAGTTCTTC
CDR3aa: CASSRTPGRGTNEQFF

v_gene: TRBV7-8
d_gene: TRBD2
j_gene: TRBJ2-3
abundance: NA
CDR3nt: TGTGCCAGCAGCCTGGGACTAGCGGGGGGACCCTACACAGATACGCAGTATTTT
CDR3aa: CASSLGLAGGPYTDTQYF

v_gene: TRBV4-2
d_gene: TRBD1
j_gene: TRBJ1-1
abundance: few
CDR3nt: TGTGCCAGCAGCCCCACGGAGTCTACAGGGGGGTACACTGAAGCTTTCTTT
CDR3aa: CASSPTESTGGYTEAFF

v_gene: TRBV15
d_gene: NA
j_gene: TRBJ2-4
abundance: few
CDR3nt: TGTGCCACCAGCAGAGGCCCAAGCATTCAGTACTTC
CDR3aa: CATSRGPSIQYF

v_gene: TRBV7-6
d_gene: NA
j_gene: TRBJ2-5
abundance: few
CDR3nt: TGTGCCAGCAGCTTAGTCTTAGAGCGGGAGACCCAGTACTTC
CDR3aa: CASSLVLERETQYF

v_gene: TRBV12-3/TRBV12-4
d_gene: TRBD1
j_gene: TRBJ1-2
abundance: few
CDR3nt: TGTGCCAGCAGTCCACTGGGCCCGACAGGGGCCTACACCTTC
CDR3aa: CASSPLGPTGAYTF

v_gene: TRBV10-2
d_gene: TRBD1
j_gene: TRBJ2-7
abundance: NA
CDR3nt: TGCGCCAGCAGGGTCGGACAGGGGACCTACGAGCAGTACTTC
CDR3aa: CASRVGQGTYEQYF

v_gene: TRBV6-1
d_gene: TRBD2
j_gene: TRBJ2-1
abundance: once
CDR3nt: TGTGCCAGCAGTGACCCTCGGGGGGATCTCTACAATGAGCAGTTCTTC
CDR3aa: CASSDPRGDLYNEQFF

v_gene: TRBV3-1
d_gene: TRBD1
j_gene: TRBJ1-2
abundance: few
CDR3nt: TGTGCCAGCAGCCAAGAATGTCAGGGGGCTAAGGTGTATGGCTACACCTTC
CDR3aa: CASSQECQGAKVYGYTF

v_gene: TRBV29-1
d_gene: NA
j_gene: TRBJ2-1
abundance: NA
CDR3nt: TGCAGCGTTGGTGGGGACCGAGTCCACAATGAGCAGTTCTTC
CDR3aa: CSVGGDRVHNEQFF

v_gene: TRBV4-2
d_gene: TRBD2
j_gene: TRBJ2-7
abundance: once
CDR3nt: TGTGCCAGCAGCCATCTGCCGACTAGCGGAACCTACGAGCAGTACTTC
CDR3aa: CASSHLPTSGTYEQYF

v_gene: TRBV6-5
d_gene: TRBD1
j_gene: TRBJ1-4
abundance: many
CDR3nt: TGTGCCAGCAGTTCCCTGGGACAGGGGAGTGAAAAACTGTTTTTT
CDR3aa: CASSSLGQGSEKLFF

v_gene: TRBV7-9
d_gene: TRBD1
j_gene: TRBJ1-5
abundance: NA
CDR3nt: TGTGCCAGCAGCTATGGGACAGGGTCTTTTAATCAGCCCCAGCATTTT
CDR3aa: CASSYGTGSFNQPQHF

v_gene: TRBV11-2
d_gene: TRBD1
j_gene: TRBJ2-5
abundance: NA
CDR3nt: TGTGCCGACGGACAGGCCGGGACCCAGTACTTC
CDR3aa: CADGQAGTQYF

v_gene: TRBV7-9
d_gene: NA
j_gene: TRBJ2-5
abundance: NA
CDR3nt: TGTGCCAGCAGCTTAGCGGGGATGGAGACCCAGTACTTC
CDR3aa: CASSLAGMETQYF

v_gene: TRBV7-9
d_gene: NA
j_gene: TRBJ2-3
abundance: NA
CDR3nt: TGTGCCAGCGTCCAAAATCGCGGGACGGGGCTCACAGATACGCAGTATTTT
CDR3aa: CASVQNRGTGLTDTQYF

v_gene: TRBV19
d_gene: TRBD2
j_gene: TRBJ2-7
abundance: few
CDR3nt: TGTGCCAGTAGTATGCAGACTAGCGGGGGCCTGTACTTC
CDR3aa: CASSMQTSGGLYF

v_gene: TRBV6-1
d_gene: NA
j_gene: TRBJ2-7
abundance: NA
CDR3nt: TGTGCCAGCAACGAGGGGTCGCGGACCTACGAGCAGTACTTC
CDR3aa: CASNEGSRTYEQYF

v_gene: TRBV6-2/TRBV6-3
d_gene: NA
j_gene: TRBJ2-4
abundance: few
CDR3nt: TGTGCCAGCAGCAATCTCGACAGGTTGGGGGCCAAAAACATTCAGTACTTC
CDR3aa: CASSNLDRLGAKNIQYF

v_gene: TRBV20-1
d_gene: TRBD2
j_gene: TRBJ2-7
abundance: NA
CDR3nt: TGCAGCGTACCGACACCGGGAGGGATCATTGGGGAGCAGTACTTC
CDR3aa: CSVPTPGGIIGEQYF

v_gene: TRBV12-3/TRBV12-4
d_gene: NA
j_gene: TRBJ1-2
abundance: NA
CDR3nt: TGTGCCAGCAGTTCATCAGGTACCTATGGCTACACCTTC
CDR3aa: CASSSSGTYGYTF